This entry lists 30 T cell receptor beta chains sequenced from one sample in a study of vaccination effects on CD4 cells after COVID-19. Researchers isolated CD4+ T cells once approximately eleven days of culture had elapsed. Either the mRNA-1273 or the BNT162b2 vaccine was given to participants as two doses. For these TCRs, the target antigens are not known. Clones were sequenced by immunoSEQ multiplex PCR, and TCRdb holds only the in-frame ones, with some missing. The data contain tens of thousands of clones, around 79% of them singletons. The sample in question was CD4+ T cells from PBMCs cultured without peptide, obtained after COVID-19 vaccination. The receptors derive from a human donor who received a COVID-19 vaccine.

The V gene is TRBV6-5, the J gene TRBJ1-2; the D is unclear. The CDR3 sequence is 13 residues long. Trimming stripped 2 bases from V and 1 base from J, with 5 bases between. Germline V gene sequence: CDR1 MNHEY, CDR2 SVGAGI. Written as DNA, the CDR3 is TGTGCCAGCAGTTACGGCCTTAACTATGGCTACACCTTC. Its protein is CASSYGLNYGYTF.

V is TRBV11-1 and J is TRBJ2-4; perhaps TRBD2 as D (5 bases). The CDR3 is made up of 15 amino acids. The V and J ends lost 5 bases and 4 bases respectively, with 15 bases between them. Germline V CDR1 and CDR2: SGHAT, FQDESV (reference sequence). This CDR3 is CASSPGGLVKNIQYF. CDR3 DNA: TGTGCCAGCAGCCCCGGTGGACTCGTAAAAAACATTCAGTACTTC.

The rearrangement uses TRBV14 and TRBJ1-1; D is ambiguous. Germline CDR1 is SGHDN and CDR2 is FVKESK. The CDR3 spans 13 residues. V was trimmed by 4 bases and J by 3 bases, leaving 9 bases between them. CDR3 sequence: CASSPSLYTEAFF. The CDR3 bases are TGTGCCAGCAGCCCCAGTCTTTACACTGAAGCTTTCTTT.

The chain carries TRBV28 and TRBJ1-4, with D perhaps matching TRBD1 (5 bases). The germline CDR1 and CDR2 sequences are MDHEN and SYDVKM. Deletions cut 2 bases from V and 3 bases from J, with 10 bases between. The CDR3 runs to 15 residues. CDR3 amino acids: CASSLATEANEKLFF. The CDR3 DNA is TGTGCCAGCAGTTTAGCGACAGAAGCTAATGAAAAACTGTTTTTT. Drawing the rest from reference TRBV28 and TRBJ1-4, the complete variable domain is DVKVTQSSRYLVKRTGEKVFLECVQDMDHENMFWYRQDPGLGLRLIYFSYDVKMKEKGDIPEGYSVSREKKERFSLILESASTNQTSMYLCASSLATEANEKLFFGSGTQLSVL.

This chain uses TRBV5-1 with TRBJ1-2, with D possibly matching TRBD1 (5 bases). Germline values: CDR1 SGHRS, CDR2 YFSETQ. This CDR3 is 14 amino acids long. Trimming stripped 1 base from V and 3 bases from J, with 10 bases between. The CDR3 DNA follows: TGCGCCAGCAGCTTGAGGGGCCCATACTATGGCTACACCTTC. It yields the protein CASSLRGPYYGYTF.

This clone was counted once. V usage is TRBV19 and J usage is TRBJ2-5; D tentatively reads TRBD1 or TRBD2 (5 bases each). Trimming left V 6 bases short and J 2 bases short, with 13 bases between. This CDR3 has 14 amino acids. Germline V CDR1 and CDR2: LNHDA, SQIVND (reference sequence). CDR3: CASRRGPWQETQYF. For the CDR3, the DNA is TGTGCCAGTAGACGGGGCCCCTGGCAAGAGACCCAGTACTTC.

The rearrangement links TRBV6-5 to TRBJ1-3; perhaps TRBD1 as D (5 bases). The length of the CDR3 is 14 residues. Trimming took off 5 bases at V and 1 base at J, with 9 bases between the two ends. Germline V CDR1 and CDR2: MNHEY, SVGAGI. The CDR3 DNA sequence: TGTGCCAGCAGTCGGGGGGGTTCTGGAAACACCATATATTTT. Translating it yields CASSRGGSGNTIYF.

This chain uses TRBV6-5 with TRBJ2-3, with 9 bases aligning to TRBD1. CDR3 length: 16 residues. Losses at the gene ends were 2 bases for V and 4 bases for J; bases not matched to a gene: 7. CDR1 and CDR2 from the germline V gene are MNHEY and SVGAGI. The CDR3: CASSYVLGQGADTQYF. The CDR3 DNA is TGTGCCAGCAGTTACGTCTTGGGACAGGGAGCAGATACGCAGTATTTT.

This clone was counted a single time. The J gene is TRBJ1-3, the V gene TRBV4-1, with 7 positions matching TRBD1. CDR3 length equals 17 residues. The germline CDR1 and CDR2 sequences are MGHRA and YSYEKL. The V segment lost 4 bases and the J segment 0 bases; nucleotides outside the gene matches: 9. The DNA of the CDR3 is TGCGCCAGCAGCCGACAGGGTCTAGTGGTCTCTGGAAACACCATATATTTT. It specifies CASSRQGLVVSGNTIYF.

J is TRBJ1-1 and V is TRBV3-1 (or the pseudogene TRBV3-2); D unresolved. CDR3 length equals 11 residues. CDR1 is LGHDT, CDR2 YNNKEL, per germline (reference sequence). The V end was cut by 2 bases, the J end by 5 bases, with 3 bases between. The CDR3 sequence is CASSQKTEAFF. The CDR3 DNA is TGTGCCAGCAGCCAAAAGACTGAAGCTTTCTTT.

V usage is TRBV6-5 and J usage is TRBJ1-1; 7 bases align to TRBD1. This CDR3 contains 14 residues. Germline V CDR1 and CDR2: MNHEY, SVGAGI. V was pared by 4 bases and J by 8 bases, with 10 bases of the junction left unmatched. The CDR3 reads CASSSLRDRSEAFF. The CDR3 DNA is TGTGCCAGCAGTTCCCTTCGGGACAGATCCGAAGCTTTCTTT.

The chain has TRBV2 and TRBJ2-7; D call uncertain. CDR3 length: 11 amino acids. In germline, CDR1 is SNHLY, CDR2 FYNNEI. Trimming removed 4 bases from V and 3 bases from J, with 4 bases in between. The CDR3 sequence: CASSAHYEQYV. CDR3 coding DNA: TGTGCCAGCAGTGCCCACTACGAGCAGTACGTC.

V and J are TRBV30 and TRBJ2-2; D ambiguous. With 3 bases removed from V and 3 bases from J, the gap between germline ends came to 8 bases. This CDR3 comprises 13 residues. Germline loops: CDR1 GTSNPN, CDR2 SVGIG (reference sequence). CDR3 in DNA: TGTGCCTGGAGGGACCGATACACCGGGGAGCTGTTTTTT. This encodes CAWRDRYTGELFF.

This clone was seen just once. CDR3 bases: TGCGCCAGCAGCCAAGATAGGTCCTCCTATGGCTACACCTTC. It codes for CASSQDRSSYGYTF. The rearrangement joins TRBV4-3 to TRBJ1-2; D ambiguous. CDR1 and CDR2 (germline): LGHNA, YSLEER. The V and J ends lost 0 bases and 4 bases respectively, with 9 bases between them. This CDR3 contains 14 residues.

CDR3 sequence: CASSRDRNYGYTF. In nucleotides, the CDR3 is TGTGCCAGCAGCAGAGACAGGAACTATGGCTACACCTTC. The chain employs TRBV7-3 and TRBJ1-2; maybe TRBD1 (6 bases). Germline CDR1 and CDR2: SGHTA and FQGTGA. The CDR3 is 13 amino acids. V shed 5 bases and J shed 2 bases, with 9 bases lying between them.

The V gene is TRBV7-2, the J gene TRBJ2-2, with D perhaps TRBD2 (5 bases). This CDR3 is built from 14 residues. The V end was cut by 5 bases, the J end by 7 bases, with 14 bases between. Germline-derived CDR1 and CDR2 are SGHTA and FQGNSA. CDR3 loop: CASSNRPGYGELFF. Here the CDR3 DNA reads TGTGCCAGCAGCAATCGGCCGGGGTACGGGGAGCTGTTTTTT.

The chain combines TRBV3-1 (or the pseudogene TRBV3-2) with TRBJ1-5, with TRBD1 as a possible D gene (5 bases). CDR1 is LGHDT, CDR2 YNNKEL, per germline (reference sequence). CDR3 length equals 16 residues. The V end was cut by 1 base, the J end by 0 bases, with 10 bases between. CDR3 region: CASSQGGGYSNQPQHF. DNA of the CDR3: TGTGCCAGCAGCCAAGGGGGGGGATATAGCAATCAGCCCCAGCATTTT.

The chain employs TRBV5-4 and TRBJ1-2, with D possibly being TRBD1 (5 bases). The V and J ends lost 2 bases and 5 bases respectively, with 10 bases between them. Germline V CDR1 and CDR2: SGHNT, YYREEE (reference sequence). This CDR3 has 13 amino acids. This chain's CDR3 is CASSLLGDYGYTF. In nucleotides, the CDR3 is TGTGCCAGCAGCTTACTGGGGGATTATGGCTACACCTTC.

This clone was seen a single time. The chain combines TRBV9 with TRBJ1-2; 7 bases are shared with TRBD1. The CDR3 covers 17 residues. Germline assignment: CDR1 SGDLS and CDR2 YYNGEE. Trimming removed 2 bases from V and 0 bases from J; junction bases left unmatched: 10. This CDR3 is CASSVEGTGTANYGYTF. The CDR3 bases are TGTGCCAGCAGCGTGGAGGGGACGGGGACAGCTAACTATGGCTACACCTTC.

J is TRBJ1-1 and V is TRBV2; D ambiguous. The ends were cut back, 0 bases at V and 0 bases at J, with 14 bases in the middle. Germline CDR1 SNHLY, CDR2 FYNNEI. This CDR3 has 17 residues. CDR3 DNA: TGTGCCAGCAGTGAAGCGCTTCTGGGTCGAATGAACACTGAAGCTTTCTTT. It yields the protein CASSEALLGRMNTEAFF.

The chain joins TRBV5-1 to TRBJ2-5; 8 bases are shared with TRBD2. Germline V gene lookup returns CDR1 SGHRS and CDR2 YFSETQ. The V segment lost 1 base and the J segment 1 base; nucleotides outside the gene matches: 15. The CDR3 is made up of 19 amino acids. CDR3 in amino acids: CASSLSPLGSGGLQETQYF. The CDR3 nucleotides read TGCGCCAGCAGCTTGAGCCCCCTCGGGAGCGGGGGTCTCCAAGAGACCCAGTACTTC. Full variable domain (rest looked up from reference TRBV5-1 and TRBJ2-5): KAGVTQTPRYLIKTRGQQVTLSCSPISGHRSVSWYQQTPGQGLQFLFEYFSETQRNKGNFPGRFSGRQFSNSRSEMNVSTLELGDSALYLCASSLSPLGSGGLQETQYFGPGTRLLVL.

V gene TRBV6-5 combines with J gene TRBJ2-7; D is ambiguous. The germline gives CDR1 MNHEY, CDR2 SVGAGI. V was trimmed by 5 bases and J by 1 base, leaving 15 bases between them. CDR3 size: 15 residues. The DNA for the CDR3 is TGTGCCAGCAGTCAACCGGGTCAGGCGTCCTACGAGCAGTACGTC. It yields the protein CASSQPGQASYEQYV.

The chain combines TRBV7-9 with TRBJ1-1; D is unresolved. V was pared by 5 bases and J by 0 bases, with 7 bases between. Germline lookup yields CDR1 SEHNR and CDR2 FQNEAQ (reference sequence). This CDR3 spans 13 amino acids. CDR3 protein: CASSHGVNTEAFF. In DNA form, the CDR3 reads TGTGCCAGCAGCCACGGGGTGAACACTGAAGCTTTCTTT.

The J gene is TRBJ1-2, the V gene TRBV5-1, with TRBD1 as a possible D gene (5 bases). V was trimmed by 3 bases and J by 4 bases, leaving 16 bases between them. CDR1 is SGHRS, CDR2 YFSETQ, per germline. The CDR3 sequence is 15 residues long. CDR3: CASSWGQGGSYGYTF. The CDR3 DNA reads as TGCGCCAGCAGCTGGGGCCAGGGCGGAAGCTATGGCTACACCTTC. Full variable domain (rest looked up from reference TRBV5-1 and TRBJ1-2): KAGVTQTPRYLIKTRGQQVTLSCSPISGHRSVSWYQQTPGQGLQFLFEYFSETQRNKGNFPGRFSGRQFSNSRSEMNVSTLELGDSALYLCASSWGQGGSYGYTFGSGTRLTVV.

This clone has just one count. V is TRBV5-1 and J is TRBJ1-6, with TRBD1 identical over 9 bases. Germline lookup yields CDR1 SGHRS and CDR2 YFSETQ. This CDR3 has 18 residues. Trimming removed 4 bases from V and 12 bases from J; junction bases left unmatched: 20. The CDR3 loop is CASSDGFTAGTGKRPLHF. The CDR3 DNA reads TGCGCCAGCAGCGACGGGTTTACGGCCGGGACAGGGAAGCGACCCCTCCACTTT.

The rearrangement joins TRBV7-2 to TRBJ1-5; the D is unclear. The CDR3 spans 14 residues. Looked up from germline, CDR1 is SGHTA and CDR2 is FQGNSA. Trimming pared 5 bases from V and 4 bases from J, leaving 12 bases between. CDR3 amino acids: CASSPTPLNQPQHF. The CDR3 DNA reads TGTGCCAGCAGCCCGACCCCCTTAAATCAGCCCCAGCATTTT.

The rearrangement uses TRBV6-5 and TRBJ2-1; 9 bases are shared with TRBD1. CDR1 MNHEY and CDR2 SVGAGI come from the germline V gene. There are 16 residues in the CDR3. Trimming took 2 bases from V and 4 from J; bases not matched to a gene: 6. In DNA, the CDR3 is TGTGCCAGCAGTTACGACGCGGACAGGGGATACAATGAGCAGTTCTTC. Protein: CASSYDADRGYNEQFF.

V and J are TRBV30 and TRBJ1-2; D gene uncertain. The CDR3 covers 12 residues. Trimming pared 7 bases from V and 5 bases from J, leaving 14 bases between. Germline V lookup: CDR1 GTSNPN, CDR2 SVGIG (reference sequence). Here the CDR3 reads CAFSRVGYGYTF. The CDR3 nucleotides are TGTGCCTTTTCTAGGGTTGGGTATGGCTACACCTTC.

The rearrangement uses TRBV6-1 and TRBJ2-1; D remains ambiguous. Trimming left V 3 bases short and J 6 bases short, with 9 bases between. The CDR3 covers 13 residues. From germline, CDR1 is MNHNS and CDR2 SASEGT. The CDR3 region is CASSDGSGNEQFF. CDR3 nucleotide sequence: TGTGCCAGCAGTGACGGCTCGGGCAATGAGCAGTTCTTC.

The rearrangement joins TRBV3-1 (or the pseudogene TRBV3-2) to TRBJ2-3; possible D gene TRBD2, 5 bases. The CDR3 is made up of 16 amino acids. The V end lost 0 bases, the J end lost 1 base, and 11 bases lay between the germline ends. The germline V gene encodes CDR1 LGHDT and CDR2 YNNKEL (reference sequence). CDR3 in DNA: TGTGCCAGCAGCCAAGATTTGAGGGAAGGCACAGATACGCAGTATTTT. This encodes CASSQDLREGTDTQYF.